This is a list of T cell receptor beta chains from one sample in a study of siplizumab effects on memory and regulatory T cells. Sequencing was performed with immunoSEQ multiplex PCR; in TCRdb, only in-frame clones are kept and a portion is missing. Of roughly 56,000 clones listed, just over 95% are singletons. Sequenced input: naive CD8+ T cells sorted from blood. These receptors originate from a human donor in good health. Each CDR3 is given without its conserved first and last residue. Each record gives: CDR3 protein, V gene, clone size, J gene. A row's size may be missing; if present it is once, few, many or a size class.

ASSPGADTQY,TRBV7-9,NA,TRBJ2-3
ASSAAGGYEQY,TRBV9,NA,TRBJ2-7
ASSLGTSGNVGTYEQY,TRBV7-9,once,TRBJ2-7
ASSLFQGPYEQY,TRBV28,NA,TRBJ2-7
ASSFQGQINYGYT,TRBV5-8,once,TRBJ1-2
ASSYRVGTSKNEQF,TRBV6-6,NA,TRBJ2-1
ASSLANQAYEQY,TRBV5-5,NA,TRBJ2-7
SAVKGEDYGYT,TRBV29-1,NA,TRBJ1-2
ARQGLAGSSEQF,TRBV2,NA,TRBJ2-1
ASSLSGVPHEQY,TRBV27,NA,TRBJ2-7
ASSQTARYEQY,TRBV19,NA,TRBJ2-7
ASSPGPYTEAF,TRBV7-3,NA,TRBJ1-1
AWSPDASGLGEQY,TRBV30,NA,TRBJ2-7
AWSTGDAYEQY,TRBV30,NA,TRBJ2-7
ASSSVVYQGGNEQF,TRBV11-3,NA,TRBJ2-1
ATAGTGNTGELF,TRBV15,NA,TRBJ2-2
ASSLDRVGWNEQF,TRBV5-1,NA,TRBJ2-1
AKGTGGREQY,TRBV5-3,NA,TRBJ2-7
ASSFSGETQY,TRBV27,NA,TRBJ2-5
ASSLQRSSGGSAYEQY,TRBV4-1,NA,TRBJ2-7
ASSLGPGGGYGYT,TRBV7-6,NA,TRBJ1-2
ASSVWGSGAEKLF,TRBV9,once,TRBJ1-4
ASSSGMGASRTEAF,TRBV28,NA,TRBJ1-1
ASSEEGTFTDTQY,TRBV6-1,NA,TRBJ2-3
ATSREGLGSYEQY,TRBV15,once,TRBJ2-7
ASSVGLGALHEQY,TRBV19,NA,TRBJ2-7
ASSIGGGGFEQY,TRBV19,NA,TRBJ2-7
ASSQDNGNTIY,TRBV4-1,NA,TRBJ1-3
ASSLGGGLAFDEQF,TRBV7-2,NA,TRBJ2-1
ASSGGAGRYGYT,TRBV6-1,NA,TRBJ1-2
ASSLGQGAPNTEAF,TRBV5-6,NA,TRBJ1-1
ASSLGGPGAAF,TRBV5-6,NA,TRBJ1-1
ASSPEGSSYEQY,TRBV27,NA,TRBJ2-7
AWTDLSGPYNEQF,TRBV30,NA,TRBJ2-1
ASSQGGIGDTEAF,TRBV4-1,NA,TRBJ1-1
ASSRTDGEQF,TRBV21-1,NA,TRBJ2-1
ASSGHEREGPYNEQF,TRBV13,NA,TRBJ2-1
ASSPERGAESYNEQF,TRBV18,NA,TRBJ2-1